This T cell receptor beta chain was captured in a study of T cells in Graves' hyperthyroidism and ophthalmopathy. It was uncontrolled infection, other autoimmune disease, pregnancy or lactation that excluded patients. RNA transcripts yielded amplified TCR beta CDR3 regions. The TCR CDR3 was amplified in a first-round RT-PCR using the HTBI primer set. TCRdb reanalysed the multiplex PCR reads using MiXCR and keeps one entry per CDR3 protein. The sample carries more than 550,000 distinct CDR3 sequences, under 20% recorded once. The study's findings and limits: A 13 V-J model separated ophthalmopathy from stable hyperthyroidism.

V lost 5 bases, J lost 3 bases, and 9 bases stayed unmatched. CDR3 size: 16 residues. Germline CDR1 is SEHNR and CDR2 is FQNEAQ (reference sequence). This clonotype was seen only a few times. What it binds is not known. The sample comprised blood. This receptor was identified in a woman between 50 and 59 years old with Graves' hyperthyroidism that later progressed to Graves' ophthalmopathy. The rearrangement links TRBV7-9 to TRBJ1-4; 7 bases agree with TRBD1. CDR3 nucleotides: TGTGCCAGCAGCGACAGGGCCTTCGTCGCTAATGAAAAACTGTTTTTT. As protein: CASSDRAFVANEKLFF.